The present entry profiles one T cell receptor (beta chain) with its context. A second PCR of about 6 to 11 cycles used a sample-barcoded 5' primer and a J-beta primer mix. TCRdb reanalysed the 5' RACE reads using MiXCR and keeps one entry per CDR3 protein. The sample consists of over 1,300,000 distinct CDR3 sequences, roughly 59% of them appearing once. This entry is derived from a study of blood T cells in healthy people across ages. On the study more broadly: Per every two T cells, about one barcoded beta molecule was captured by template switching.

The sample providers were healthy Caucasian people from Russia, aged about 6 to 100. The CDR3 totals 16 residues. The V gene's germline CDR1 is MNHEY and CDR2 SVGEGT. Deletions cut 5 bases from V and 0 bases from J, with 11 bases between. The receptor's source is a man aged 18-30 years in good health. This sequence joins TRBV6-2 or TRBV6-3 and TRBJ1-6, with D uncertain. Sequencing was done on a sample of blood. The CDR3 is CASSELDHSYNSPLHF. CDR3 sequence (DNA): TGTGCCAGCAGTGAGTTGGACCACTCCTATAATTCACCCCTCCACTTT.